The rows below give T cell receptor beta chains drawn from one sample of a study of shared clonotypes between healthy human individuals. The data were produced by immunoSEQ multiplex PCR, yet TCRdb's version contains in-frame clones alone and is incomplete. The sample includes some 470,000 clones, 60% to 85% of them seen just once. What was sequenced was PBMCs. The receptors derive from a woman in her forties in good health. Some clones in this sample may be carry-over from other donors' samples. CDR3s include the opening cysteine and the closing phenylalanine or tryptophan. The D gene is left open where the match is weak. The listing skips clone size in some rows; elsewhere it reads once, few, many or a size class.

TRBV7-2	TRBJ2-7	.	.	14	CASSLAAASYEQYF	TGTGCCAGCAGCTTAGCCGCCGCTTCCTACGAGCAGTACTTC
TRBV30	TRBJ2-1	.	.	14	CAWSSWTKGNEQFF	TGTGCCTGGAGTTCCTGGACCAAGGGCAATGAGCAGTTCTTC
TRBV5-1	TRBJ1-3	TRBD1	.	18	CASSPVDRAFNGGNTIYF	TGCGCCAGCAGCCCTGTGGACAGGGCCTTTAACGGTGGAAACACCATATATTTT
TRBV2	TRBJ2-7	.	.	14	CASSEAPGEGEQYF	TGTGCCAGCAGTGAAGCACCGGGGGAAGGCGAGCAGTACTTC
TRBV27	TRBJ2-7	.	.	15	CASSLQGLGAYEQYF	TGTGCCAGCAGTTTACAGGGTCTCGGGGCCTACGAGCAGTACTTC
TRBV13	TRBJ2-7	TRBD2	.	17	CASSPLAGVAGTYEQYF	TGTGCCAGCAGCCCACTAGCGGGAGTAGCTGGAACCTACGAGCAGTACTTC
TRBV7-2	TRBJ2-2	.	once	12	CASSSNTGELFF	TGTGCCAGCAGCTCGAACACCGGGGAGCTGTTTTTT
TRBV19	TRBJ2-1	.	.	15	CASSISTSSYNEQFF	TGTGCCAGTAGTATCTCGACATCCTCCTACAATGAGCAGTTCTTC
TRBV29-1	TRBJ1-1	TRBD1	.	15	CSVTGGWGMNTEAFF	TGCAGCGTGACAGGGGGCTGGGGAATGAACACTGAAGCTTTCTTT
TRBV19	TRBJ1-1	.	.	14	CASSSGVGRTEAFF	TGTGCCAGTAGTTCTGGAGTGGGGAGGACTGAAGCTTTCTTT
TRBV7-2	TRBJ2-3	.	.	15	CASSLRRAGTDTQYF	TGTGCCAGCAGCTTACGGAGGGCCGGCACAGATACGCAGTATTTT
TRBV6-6	TRBJ2-1	.	once	14	CASSTGRDYNEQFF	TGTGCCAGCAGTACCGGACGAGACTACAATGAGCAGTTCTTC
TRBV6-4	TRBJ2-1	TRBD2	.	14	CASSDGTSFDEQFF	TGTGCCAGCAGTGATGGGACTAGTTTCGATGAGCAGTTCTTC
TRBV5-4	TRBJ2-7	TRBD2	.	15	CASSLGTSLSYEQYF	TGTGCCAGCAGCTTAGGGACTAGTTTATCCTACGAGCAGTACTTC
TRBV7-3	TRBJ2-2	.	.	14	CASSLRSGAGELFF	TGTGCCAGCAGCTTAAGGTCGGGAGCCGGGGAGCTGTTTTTT
TRBV28	TRBJ2-1	TRBD2	.	16	CASTLAGGVSYNEQFF	TGTGCCAGCACACTAGCGGGAGGGGTATCCTACAATGAGCAGTTCTTC
TRBV18	TRBJ1-1	.	.	13	CASSQGVRTEAFF	TGTGCCAGCTCACAGGGGGTTCGAACTGAAGCTTTCTTT
TRBV28	TRBJ2-1	.	.	15	CASSTSGNTYNEQFF	TGTGCCAGCAGTACCTCGGGAAACACCTACAATGAGCAGTTCTTC
TRBV18	TRBJ1-1	.	.	15	CASSPPRGENTEAFF	TGTGCCAGCTCACCACCCCGCGGGGAAAACACTGAAGCTTTCTTT
TRBV5-4	TRBJ2-7	.	.	15	CASSLDAGSPLEQYF	TGTGCCAGCAGCTTAGACGCGGGGAGTCCCCTCGAGCAGTACTTC
TRBV29-1	TRBJ1-4	.	.	14	CSVEDPATNEKLFF	TGCAGCGTTGAAGATCCGGCGACCAATGAAAAACTGTTTTTT
TRBV27	TRBJ2-6	.	.	13	CASRTSGANVLTF	TGTGCCAGCCGAACCTCTGGGGCCAACGTCCTGACTTTC
TRBV11-2	TRBJ1-5	.	once	17	CASSLAPVRDANQPQHF	TGTGCCAGCAGCTTAGCCCCGGTGCGGGACGCAAATCAGCCCCAGCATTTT
TRBV28	TRBJ2-4	TRBD2	.	17	CASSSELAGYGKNIQYF	TGTGCCAGCAGTTCCGAGCTAGCGGGATATGGCAAAAACATTCAGTACTTC
TRBV14	TRBJ2-1	.	many	17	CASSQMGREVRYNEQFF	TGTGCCAGCAGCCAAATGGGAAGGGAGGTCCGGTACAATGAGCAGTTCTTC
TRBV7-3	TRBJ2-1	.	.	13	CASSLTPYNEQFF	TGTGCCAGCAGCTTAACACCCTACAATGAGCAGTTCTTC
TRBV6-6	TRBJ2-7	TRBD2	.	14	CASDGLAGGNEQYF	TGTGCCAGCGATGGACTAGCGGGAGGGAACGAGCAGTACTTC
TRBV5-1	TRBJ2-2	TRBD1	.	13	CASSSGQGGELFF	TGCGCCAGCAGCTCGGGACAGGGCGGGGAGCTGTTTTTT
TRBV19	TRBJ2-7	.	few	16	CASSIGAGTGEDEQYF	TGTGCCAGTAGTATAGGGGCTGGGACGGGGGAAGACGAGCAGTACTTC
TRBV5-4	TRBJ2-7	TRBD2	few	18	CASSSGGLAGHLSYEQYF	TGTGCCAGCAGCTCCGGAGGATTAGCGGGACACCTTAGCTACGAGCAGTACTTC
TRBV6-1	TRBJ2-5	.	.	13	CASTLGGGETQYF	TGTGCCAGCACCTTAGGGGGGGGTGAGACCCAGTACTTC
TRBV6-5	TRBJ2-2	.	.	13	CASSYTDTGELFF	TGTGCCAGCAGTTACACGGACACCGGGGAGCTGTTTTTT
TRBV5-1	TRBJ2-1	TRBD2	.	15	CASSFGGGSNNEQFF	TGCGCCAGCAGCTTCGGGGGAGGGTCGAACAATGAGCAGTTCTTC
TRBV28	TRBJ1-1	.	.	13	CASTPGINTEAFF	TGTGCCAGCACCCCGGGTATAAACACTGAAGCTTTCTTT
TRBV5-8	TRBJ1-5	.	.	12	CASSFWNQPQHF	TGTGCCAGCAGCTTCTGGAATCAGCCCCAGCATTTT
TRBV7-2	TRBJ2-5	.	.	17	CASSLGRGGAVRETQYF	TGTGCCAGCAGCCTCGGTAGAGGGGGGGCGGTTCGAGAGACCCAGTACTTC
TRBV11-2	TRBJ2-2	.	.	16	CASSRTPIANTGELFF	TGTGCCAGCAGCCGTACACCGATCGCGAACACCGGGGAGCTGTTTTTT
TRBV28	TRBJ2-7	.	.	13	CASKGQVGSEQYF	TGTGCCTCCAAGGGGCAGGTCGGGAGCGAGCAGTACTTC
TRBV19	TRBJ2-2	.	.	15	CASSGGLGRAGELFF	TGTGCCAGTAGTGGTGGGTTAGGGAGAGCCGGGGAGCTGTTTTTT
TRBV9	TRBJ2-7	TRBD2	.	15	CASSADLAGTYEQYF	TGTGCCAGCAGCGCGGATCTAGCGGGAACCTACGAGCAGTACTTC
TRBV10-3	TRBJ1-2	.	.	14	CAISQSGTNYGYTF	TGTGCCATCAGCCAGTCAGGAACTAACTATGGCTACACCTTC
TRBV5-1	TRBJ1-5	.	.	15	CASSNTGGDDQPQHF	TGCGCCAGCAGCAATACGGGGGGGGACGATCAGCCCCAGCATTTT
TRBV5-1	TRBJ2-3	.	.	13	CASSHNSGDTQYF	TGCGCCAGCAGTCATAATTCTGGGGATACGCAGTATTTT
TRBV7-7	TRBJ2-5	.	.	13	CASSLSSQETQYF	TGTGCCAGCAGCTTAAGCTCCCAAGAGACCCAGTACTTC
TRBV19	TRBJ2-3	TRBD2	many	17	CASSKAGGPKNTDTQYF	TGTGCCAGTAGTAAAGCGGGAGGGCCCAAGAACACAGATACGCAGTATTTT
TRBV6-1	TRBJ1-1	.	.	9	CASSSEAFF	TGTGCCAGCAGTTCTGAAGCTTTCTTT